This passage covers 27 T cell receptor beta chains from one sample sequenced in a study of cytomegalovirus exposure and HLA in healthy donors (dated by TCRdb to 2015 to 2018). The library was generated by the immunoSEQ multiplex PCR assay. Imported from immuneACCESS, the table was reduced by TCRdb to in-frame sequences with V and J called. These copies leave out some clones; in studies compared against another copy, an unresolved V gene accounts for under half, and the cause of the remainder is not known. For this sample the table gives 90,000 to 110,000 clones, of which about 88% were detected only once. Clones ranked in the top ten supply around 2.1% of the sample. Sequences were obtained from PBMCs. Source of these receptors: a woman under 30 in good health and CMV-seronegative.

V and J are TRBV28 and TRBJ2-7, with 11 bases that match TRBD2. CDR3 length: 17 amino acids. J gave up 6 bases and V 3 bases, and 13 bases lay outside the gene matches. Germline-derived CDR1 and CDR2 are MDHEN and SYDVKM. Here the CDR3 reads CASSLASGRPKGLEQYF. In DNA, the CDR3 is TGTGCCAGCAGTTTGGCTAGCGGGAGGCCCAAAGGACTCGAGCAGTACTTC. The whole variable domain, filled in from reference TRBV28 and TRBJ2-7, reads DVKVTQSSRYLVKRTGEKVFLECVQDMDHENMFWYRQDPGLGLRLIYFSYDVKMKEKGDIPEGYSVSREKKERFSLILESASTNQTSMYLCASSLASGRPKGLEQYFGPGTRLTVT.

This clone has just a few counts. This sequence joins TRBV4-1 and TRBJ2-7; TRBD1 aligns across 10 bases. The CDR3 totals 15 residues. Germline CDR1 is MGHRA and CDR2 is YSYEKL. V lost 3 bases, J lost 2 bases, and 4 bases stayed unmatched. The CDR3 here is CASSQTGTGAYEQYF. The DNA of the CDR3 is TGCGCCAGCAGCCAGACCGGGACAGGGGCCTACGAGCAGTACTTC.

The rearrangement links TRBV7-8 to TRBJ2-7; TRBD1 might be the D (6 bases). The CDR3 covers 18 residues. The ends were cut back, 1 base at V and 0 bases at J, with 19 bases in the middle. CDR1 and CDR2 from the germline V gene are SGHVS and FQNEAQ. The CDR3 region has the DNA TGTGCCAGCAGCTTAGGGAATCCGGGGACGGGACACTCCTACGAGCAGTACTTC. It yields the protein CASSLGNPGTGHSYEQYF. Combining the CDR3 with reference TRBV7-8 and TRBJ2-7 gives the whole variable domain GAGVSQSPRYKVAKRGQDVALRCDPISGHVSLFWYQQALGQGPEFLTYFQNEAQLDKSGLPSDRFFAERPEGSVSTLKIQRTQQEDSAVYLCASSLGNPGTGHSYEQYFGPGTRLTVT.

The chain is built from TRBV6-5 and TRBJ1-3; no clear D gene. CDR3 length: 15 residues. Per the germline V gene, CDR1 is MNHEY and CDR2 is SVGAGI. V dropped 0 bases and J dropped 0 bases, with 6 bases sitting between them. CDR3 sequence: CASSYSHSSGNTIYF. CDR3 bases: TGTGCCAGCAGTTACTCCCACAGCTCTGGAAACACCATATATTTT.

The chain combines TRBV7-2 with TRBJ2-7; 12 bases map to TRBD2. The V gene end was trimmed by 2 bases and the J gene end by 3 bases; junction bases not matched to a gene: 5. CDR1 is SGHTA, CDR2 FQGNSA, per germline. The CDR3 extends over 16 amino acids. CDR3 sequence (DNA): TGTGCCAGCAGCTTATCTAGCGGGAGGGCCGACTACGAGCAGTACTTC. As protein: CASSLSSGRADYEQYF.

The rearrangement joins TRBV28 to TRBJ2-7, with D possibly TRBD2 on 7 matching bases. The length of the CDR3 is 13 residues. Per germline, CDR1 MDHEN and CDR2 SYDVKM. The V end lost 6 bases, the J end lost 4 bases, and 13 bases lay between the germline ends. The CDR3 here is CASSPGRGYEQYF. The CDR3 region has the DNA TGTGCCAGCAGCCCTGGGAGGGGGTACGAGCAGTACTTC.

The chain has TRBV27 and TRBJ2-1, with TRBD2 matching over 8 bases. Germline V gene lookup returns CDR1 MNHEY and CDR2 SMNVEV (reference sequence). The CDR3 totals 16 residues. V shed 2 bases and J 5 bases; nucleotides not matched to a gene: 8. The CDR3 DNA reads TGTGCCAGCAGTTTACAGTGGAGCGGGAGCAACAATGAGCAGTTCTTC. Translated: CASSLQWSGSNNEQFF.

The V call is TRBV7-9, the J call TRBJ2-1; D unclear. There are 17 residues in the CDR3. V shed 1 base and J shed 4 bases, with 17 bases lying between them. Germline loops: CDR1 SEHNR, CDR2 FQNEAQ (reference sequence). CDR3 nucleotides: TGTGCCAGCAGCTTAGGTCGAGGAGCCCTTCCATACAATGAGCAGTTCTTC. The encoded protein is CASSLGRGALPYNEQFF.

The CDR3 is CASSYGSSYNSPLHF. The CDR3 DNA is TGTGCCAGCAGTTATGGGAGCTCCTATAATTCACCCCTCCACTTT. The chain combines TRBV6-6 with TRBJ1-6, with D unclear. The V end lost 3 bases, the J end lost 0 bases, and 6 bases lay between the germline ends. CDR1 and CDR2 (germline): MNHNY, SVGAGI (reference sequence). The CDR3 is 15 residues long.

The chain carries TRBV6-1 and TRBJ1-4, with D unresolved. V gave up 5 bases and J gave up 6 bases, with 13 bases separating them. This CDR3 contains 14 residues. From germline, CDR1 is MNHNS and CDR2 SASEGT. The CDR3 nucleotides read TGTGCCAGCAGTTTGACCAGGCGGGATGAAAAACTGTTTTTT. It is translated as CASSLTRRDEKLFF.

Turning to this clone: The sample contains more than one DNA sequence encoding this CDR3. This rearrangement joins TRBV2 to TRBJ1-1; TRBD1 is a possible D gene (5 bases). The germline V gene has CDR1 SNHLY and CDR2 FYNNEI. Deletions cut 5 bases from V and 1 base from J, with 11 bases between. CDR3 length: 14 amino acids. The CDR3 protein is CASSPDRTNTEAFF. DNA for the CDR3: TGTGCCAGCAGTCCCGACAGAACGAACACTGAAGCTTTCTTT.

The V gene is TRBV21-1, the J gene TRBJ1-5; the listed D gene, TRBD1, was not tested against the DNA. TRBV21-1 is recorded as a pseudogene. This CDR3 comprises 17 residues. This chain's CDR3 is CASSEQTGGGSNQPQHF. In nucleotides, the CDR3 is TGTGCCAGCAGCGAACAGACAGGGGGCGGGAGCAATCAGCCCCAGCATTTT.

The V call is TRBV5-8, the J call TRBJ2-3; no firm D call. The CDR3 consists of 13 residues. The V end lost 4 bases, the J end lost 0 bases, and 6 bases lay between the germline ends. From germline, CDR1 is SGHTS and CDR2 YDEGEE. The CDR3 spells CASSDTSTDTQYF. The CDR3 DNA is TGTGCCAGCAGCGACACTAGCACAGATACGCAGTATTTT.

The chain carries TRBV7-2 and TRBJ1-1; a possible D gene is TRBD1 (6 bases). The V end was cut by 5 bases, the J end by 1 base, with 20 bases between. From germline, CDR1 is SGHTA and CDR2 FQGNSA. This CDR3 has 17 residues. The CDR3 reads CASSPVPGHTRNTEAFF. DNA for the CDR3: TGTGCCAGCAGCCCGGTCCCGGGACACACGAGGAACACTGAAGCTTTCTTT.

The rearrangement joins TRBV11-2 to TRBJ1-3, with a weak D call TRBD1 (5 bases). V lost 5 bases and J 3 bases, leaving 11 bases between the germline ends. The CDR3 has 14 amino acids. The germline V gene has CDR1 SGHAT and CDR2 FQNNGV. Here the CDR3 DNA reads TGTGCCAGCAGCGACCGGGGGGTTGGAAACACCATATATTTT. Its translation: CASSDRGVGNTIYF. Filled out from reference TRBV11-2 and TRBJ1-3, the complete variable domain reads EAGVAQSPRYKIIEKRQSVAFWCNPISGHATLYWYQQILGQGPKLLIQFQNNGVVDDSQLPKDRFSAERLKGVDSTLKIQPAKLEDSAVYLCASSDRGVGNTIYFGEGSWLTVV.

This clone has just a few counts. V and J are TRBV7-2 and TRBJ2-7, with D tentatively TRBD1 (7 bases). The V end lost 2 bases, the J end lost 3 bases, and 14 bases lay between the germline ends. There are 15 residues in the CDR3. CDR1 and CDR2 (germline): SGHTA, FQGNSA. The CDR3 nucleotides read TGTGCCAGCAGCTTAATGGGGGGACAGAACTACGAGCAGTACTTC. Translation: CASSLMGGQNYEQYF.

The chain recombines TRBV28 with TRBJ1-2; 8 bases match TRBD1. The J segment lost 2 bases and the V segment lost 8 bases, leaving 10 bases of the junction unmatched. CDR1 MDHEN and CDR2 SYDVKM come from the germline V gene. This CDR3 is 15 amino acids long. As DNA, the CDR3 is TGTGCCAGCGGGACAGGTGGTAGAAACAACTATGGCTACACCTTC. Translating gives CASGTGGRNNYGYTF.

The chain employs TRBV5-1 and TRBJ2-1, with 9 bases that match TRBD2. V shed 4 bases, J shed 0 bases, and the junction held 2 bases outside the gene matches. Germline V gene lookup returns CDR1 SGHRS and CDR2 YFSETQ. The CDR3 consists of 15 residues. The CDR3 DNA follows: TGCGCCAGCAGCCTGACTAGCGGCTCCTACAATGAGCAGTTCTTC. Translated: CASSLTSGSYNEQFF.

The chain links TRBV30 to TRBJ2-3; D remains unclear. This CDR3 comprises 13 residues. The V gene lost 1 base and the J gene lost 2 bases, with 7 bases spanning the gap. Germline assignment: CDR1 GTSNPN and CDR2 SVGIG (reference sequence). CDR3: CAWSATLTDTQYF. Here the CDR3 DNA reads TGTGCCTGGAGTGCGACTCTCACAGATACGCAGTATTTT.

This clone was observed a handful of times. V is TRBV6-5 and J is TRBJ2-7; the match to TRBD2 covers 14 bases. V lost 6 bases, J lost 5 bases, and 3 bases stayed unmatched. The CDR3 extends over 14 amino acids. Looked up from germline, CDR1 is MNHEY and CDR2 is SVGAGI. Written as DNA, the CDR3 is TGTGCCAGCAGCATGGGACTAGCGGGAGACGAGCAGTACTTC. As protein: CASSMGLAGDEQYF.

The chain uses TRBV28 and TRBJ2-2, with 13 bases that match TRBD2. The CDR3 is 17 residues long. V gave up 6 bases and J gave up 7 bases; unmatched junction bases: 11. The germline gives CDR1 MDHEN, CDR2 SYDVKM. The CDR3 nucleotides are TGTGCCAGCAGGACCACTAGCGGGAGGGCTCGAGGCGGGGAGCTGTTTTTT. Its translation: CASRTTSGRARGGELFF. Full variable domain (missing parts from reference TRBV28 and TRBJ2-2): DVKVTQSSRYLVKRTGEKVFLECVQDMDHENMFWYRQDPGLGLRLIYFSYDVKMKEKGDIPEGYSVSREKKERFSLILESASTNQTSMYLCASRTTSGRARGGELFFGEGSRLTVL.

CDR3 coding DNA: TGTGCCGAGAAAGCGGGAGGATATACCGGGGAGCTGTTTTTT. This sequence encodes CAEKAGGYTGELFF. This chain uses TRBV30 with TRBJ2-2; 9 bases are a match to TRBD2. The CDR3 totals 14 residues. The germline CDR1 and CDR2 sequences are GTSNPN and SVGIG (reference sequence). V lost 8 bases to trimming and J lost 5 bases; unmatched junction nucleotides: 9. The variable domain in full, with the rest retrieved from reference TRBV30 and TRBJ2-2, is SQTIHQWPATLVQPVGSPLSLECTVEGTSNPNLYWYRQAAGRGLQLLFYSVGIGQISSEVPQNLSASRPQDRQFILSSKKLLLSDSGFYLCAEKAGGYTGELFFGEGSRLTVL.

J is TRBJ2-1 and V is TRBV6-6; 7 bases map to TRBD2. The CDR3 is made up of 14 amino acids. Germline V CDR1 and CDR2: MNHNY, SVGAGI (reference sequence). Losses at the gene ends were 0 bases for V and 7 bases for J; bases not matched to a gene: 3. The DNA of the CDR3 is TGTGCCAGCAGTTACTCGACCGGGGGGAATGAGCAGTTCTTC. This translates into CASSYSTGGNEQFF.

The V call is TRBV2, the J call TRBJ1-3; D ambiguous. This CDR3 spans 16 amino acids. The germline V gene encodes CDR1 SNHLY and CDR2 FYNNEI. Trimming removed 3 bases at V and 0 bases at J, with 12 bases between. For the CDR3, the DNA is TGTGCCAGCAGTGATGGTTCACGGAGCTCTGGAAACACCATATATTTT. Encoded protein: CASSDGSRSSGNTIYF.

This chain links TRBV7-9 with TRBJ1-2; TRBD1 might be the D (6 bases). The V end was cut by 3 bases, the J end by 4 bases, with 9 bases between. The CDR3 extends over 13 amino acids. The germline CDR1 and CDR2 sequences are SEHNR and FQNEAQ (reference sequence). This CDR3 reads CASSFGQLYGYTF. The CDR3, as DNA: TGTGCCAGCAGCTTCGGACAGCTCTATGGCTACACCTTC.

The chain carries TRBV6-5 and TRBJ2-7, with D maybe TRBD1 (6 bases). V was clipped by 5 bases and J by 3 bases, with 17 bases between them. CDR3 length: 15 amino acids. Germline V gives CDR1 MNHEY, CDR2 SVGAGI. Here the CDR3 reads CASSTGTRGFYEQYF. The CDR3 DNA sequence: TGTGCCAGCAGTACCGGGACAAGAGGATTCTACGAGCAGTACTTC.

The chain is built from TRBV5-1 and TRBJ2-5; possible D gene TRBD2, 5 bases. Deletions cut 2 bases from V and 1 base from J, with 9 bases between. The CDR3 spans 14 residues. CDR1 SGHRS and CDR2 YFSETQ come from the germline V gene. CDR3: CASSLNSGQETQYF. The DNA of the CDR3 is TGCGCCAGCAGCTTAAACAGCGGCCAAGAGACCCAGTACTTC.